The T cell receptor (beta chain) described here comes from a study of T cells in Graves' hyperthyroidism and ophthalmopathy. Uncontrolled infection, other autoimmune disease, pregnancy or lactation disqualified patients from enrolment. Before ophthalmopathy appeared, progressors gave blood at initial hyperthyroidism diagnosis. General study points: Ophthalmopathy stood apart from stable hyperthyroidism in a 13 V-J model.

With respect to this clonotype: As yet, its antigen is unknown.

Amplified TCR beta CDR3 regions came from RNA transcripts. Carried out on the TCR CDR3, a first-round RT-PCR used the HTBI primer set. One entry per CDR3 protein results from TCRdb running MiXCR on the multiplex PCR reads. This table has 600,000 to 850,000 distinct CDR3 sequences, around 20% appearing once. CDR1 MNHNS and CDR2 SASEGT come from the germline V gene. This CDR3 has 16 residues. The V and J ends lost 6 bases and 2 bases respectively, with 18 bases between them. J is TRBJ2-3 and V is TRBV6-1; possible D gene TRBD1, 5 bases. The sequence was obtained from a woman in her forties or fifties with Graves' hyperthyroidism that later progressed to Graves' ophthalmopathy. The sequenced sample consisted of blood. CDR3 in DNA: TGTGCCAGCAGATCAGCTACAGCCAGGGCCACAGATACGCAGTATTTT. Its protein product is CASRSATARATDTQYF.